Included here is one T cell receptor (beta chain) sequence, with context. The antigen is not known. Data came from immunoSEQ multiplex PCR; TCRdb stores just in-frame clones and leaves some out. Of under 2.5 million clones in the sample, around 92% are singletons; the top ten hold around 0.38%. Germline V lookup: CDR1 SGHTA, CDR2 FQGTGA. The V end lost 5 bases, the J end lost 2 bases, and 16 bases lay between the germline ends. The CDR3 is 15 residues long. The record originates from a study of shared clonotypes between healthy human individuals. Findings and caveats of the study: Naive subsets tended to show greater estimated richness than memory subsets.

V is TRBV7-3 and J is TRBJ2-7, with D hard to call. The sequence was obtained from a young man in good health. Some clones in this sample may be carry-over from other donors' samples. The sequencing input was naive CD4+ T cells from PBMCs. The subset was: CD45RA+ positively selected. CDR3 residues: CASSPPPVVAYEQYF. The CDR3 DNA reads TGTGCCAGCAGCCCCCCTCCGGTGGTGGCCTACGAGCAGTACTTC.